Listed below are T cell receptor beta chains from one sample, sequenced in a study of cytomegalovirus exposure and HLA in healthy donors. Here immunoSEQ multiplex PCR was the method, and the copy in TCRdb shows in-frame clones only, minus some. The sample contains 100,000 to 150,000 clones, 80% of which appear only once. The sample comprised PBMCs. These receptors originate from a man younger than 45 in good health and CMV-seropositive. The CDR3 runs from the conserved cysteine through the conserved F or W. The order of the fields is V gene, J gene, CDR3 protein.

v_gene: TRBV5-1
j_gene: TRBJ2-3
CDR3aa: CASSSLTSGVLDTQYF

v_gene: TRBV4-1
j_gene: TRBJ2-5
CDR3aa: CASSSPRKQGRETQYF

v_gene: TRBV6-1
j_gene: TRBJ2-7
CDR3aa: CATTTGSSYEQYF

v_gene: TRBV18
j_gene: TRBJ1-3
CDR3aa: CASSPPGQGRNTIYF

v_gene: TRBV18
j_gene: TRBJ2-5
CDR3aa: CASSPPSQRLQLQETQYF

v_gene: TRBV2
j_gene: NA
CDR3aa: CASSEAGQTYYEQYF

v_gene: TRBV5-1
j_gene: TRBJ2-3
CDR3aa: CASSPEGDGSTDTQYF

v_gene: TRBV5-1
j_gene: TRBJ2-1
CDR3aa: CASSLRGTTYNEQFF

v_gene: TRBV6-5
j_gene: TRBJ2-4
CDR3aa: CASSSSGGLAKNIQYF

v_gene: TRBV6-1
j_gene: TRBJ1-5
CDR3aa: CASSPTGQHNQPQHF

v_gene: TRBV7-8
j_gene: TRBJ2-2
CDR3aa: CASSLAYGTSLNTGELFF

v_gene: TRBV2
j_gene: TRBJ1-3
CDR3aa: CASSTGLRSGNTIYF

v_gene: TRBV11-2
j_gene: TRBJ2-6
CDR3aa: CAIRDRANSGANGLTF

v_gene: TRBV5-1
j_gene: TRBJ2-7
CDR3aa: CASGQGSYEQYF

v_gene: TRBV2
j_gene: TRBJ1-5
CDR3aa: CASSSGRAGNQPQHF

v_gene: TRBV19
j_gene: TRBJ1-6
CDR3aa: CASSITLQGASDSPLHF

v_gene: TRBV28
j_gene: TRBJ2-5
CDR3aa: CASSVTGSQETQYF

v_gene: TRBV11-2
j_gene: TRBJ1-2
CDR3aa: CASSLDTGGAWGYTF

v_gene: TRBV19
j_gene: TRBJ1-1
CDR3aa: CASSIVGTGGSKAFF

v_gene: TRBV6-5
j_gene: TRBJ2-1
CDR3aa: CASSLDRGDEQFF

v_gene: TRBV7-2
j_gene: TRBJ2-5
CDR3aa: CASSLVGGKETQYF

v_gene: TRBV27
j_gene: TRBJ2-2
CDR3aa: CASRLSWPGELFF

v_gene: TRBV27
j_gene: TRBJ2-1
CDR3aa: CASSLYEGASYNEQFF

v_gene: TRBV7-2
j_gene: TRBJ2-3
CDR3aa: CASSSQSGTGQDTQYF